This T cell receptor (beta chain) derives from a study of blood T cell repertoires in COVID-19. As for the study in general: Samples representing acute and convalescent COVID-19 were sourced from the United States, Italy and Spain. PBMCs, B-cell-depleted T cells, or T cells were the source of the cDNA or gDNA that made up the material.

The V gene lost 3 bases and the J gene lost 4 bases, with 13 bases spanning the gap. The CDR3 is 15 amino acids. Germline V gene data show CDR1 as LNHDA and CDR2 as SQIVND (reference sequence). As originally analysed: Amplifying reference gene primers gave estimates of nucleated cell counts. TCRdb keeps only in-frame clones here, not all; method: immunoSEQ multiplex PCR. The D gene and trimming were derived from the DNA, and the V and J assignments and clone size from that table. The repertoire holds around 190,000 clones, with around 85% as singletons. Sequencing was done on a sample of peripheral blood. This TCR was sampled from a woman between 45 and 65 years old with acute or convalescent COVID-19. The chain carries TRBV19 and TRBJ1-3; D is undetermined. The CDR3 loop is CASSISSRPGNTIYF. The CDR3 nucleotides read TGTGCCAGTAGTATTTCTTCGAGGCCGGGAAACACCATATATTTT.